A selection of T cell receptor beta chains follows, all from one sample in a study of PD-1 blockade in classical Hodgkin lymphoma. Measured with immunoSEQ multiplex PCR; TCRdb has only the in-frame clones, and not every one. The sample carries about 84,000 clones, about nine tenths recorded once. The source was peripheral blood mononuclear cells (PBMCs), collected at baseline. The receptors were sampled from a human donor with classical Hodgkin lymphoma. Both conserved end residues are part of each CDR3. Fields, in order: V gene, J gene, CDR3 protein.

TRBV27	TRBJ2-7	CASSPGTRFYEQYF
TRBV13	TRBJ1-4	CASSLKTTGNEKLFF
TRBV4-3	TRBJ2-3	CASSQDSGTGRLAGVGDTQYF
TRBV6-5	TRBJ2-4	CASSSPGQGKNIQYF
TRBV11-2	TRBJ2-7	CASSPTDRGPYEQYF
TRBV19	TRBJ1-5	CASSQGFGNQPQHF
TRBV19	TRBJ2-6	CATRPGKGGDSGANVLTF
TRBV27	TRBJ2-7	CASSLALPGQGSYEQYF
TRBV7-2	TRBJ2-2	CASSLDGRNTGELFF
TRBV7-8	TRBJ2-2	CASTKGSSGRANTGELFF
TRBV27	TRBJ1-5	CASSPSQQGGQPQHF
TRBV6-4	TRBJ1-2	CASSDSPGVGGYTF
TRBV19	TRBJ1-2	CASNSLIPRIDYGYTF
TRBV6-4	TRBJ2-2	CASSDVRGTGELFF
TRBV15	TRBJ1-1	CATSRDRTGWAPLNTEAFF
TRBV4-3	TRBJ2-7	CASSQDWVIASSGRTYEQYF
TRBV10-3	TRBJ1-2	CAIRETGERNTF
TRBV27	TRBJ2-4	CASSPGAGQAKNIQYF
TRBV7-2	TRBJ1-1	CASSLAPTGPNTEAFF
TRBV6-1	TRBJ2-2	CATERGAGTGELFF
TRBV7-9	TRBJ1-3	CASSQSSRVSGNTIYF
TRBV5-6	TRBJ2-7	CASSLRGQGSYEQYF
TRBV6-5	TRBJ2-2	CASRDSAGNTGELFF
TRBV28	TRBJ2-7	CASSLPHSVYEQYF
TRBV19	TRBJ1-5	CASSIGQPQHF
TRBV9	TRBJ1-1	CASSVVSGKLNTEAFF
TRBV6-5	TRBJ2-7	CASSWDSSYEQYF